These 6 T cell receptor beta chains originate from one sample sequenced in a study of blood T cells in healthy people across ages. It was with a sample-barcoded 5' primer and a J-beta primer mix that a second PCR of roughly 7 to 11 cycles was run. One entry per CDR3 protein, called by TCRdb with MiXCR from the 5' RACE reads. In the table there are 630,000 or so distinct CDR3 sequences, around 31% of which are singletons. The sequenced sample consisted of blood. The receptors come from a woman over 75 in good health.

On this clonotype itself: A much larger clone is a single base away; this may be a read error. The genes are TRBV12-3 or TRBV12-4 and TRBJ2-7, with 10 bases lining up with TRBD1. This CDR3 is built from 15 residues. The CDR3 bases are TGTGCCAGCAGCGGCTCCCGGGACAGGGGCTACGAGCGGTACTTC. It yields the protein CASSGSRDRGYERYF.

This clonotype has only a few counts. The J gene is TRBJ2-5, the V gene TRBV30; D perhaps matches TRBD2 (7 bases). Trimming stripped 2 bases from V and 4 bases from J, with 17 bases between. The CDR3 spans 15 residues. From germline, CDR1 is GTSNPN and CDR2 SVGIG (reference sequence). For the CDR3, the DNA is TGTGCCTGGAGTTTGAAGGGGGGGATGCGAGAGACCCAGTACTTC. Its protein is CAWSLKGGMRETQYF.

This clonotype showed up many times. This chain joins TRBV3-1 and TRBJ2-7, with a tentative D call TRBD2 (5 bases). The DNA matches TRBJ2-5 better at its end, which makes the J call doubtful. This CDR3 is built from 16 residues. Germline V gene sequence: CDR1 LGHDT, CDR2 YNNKEL (reference sequence). The CDR3 DNA is TGTGCCAGCAGCCAAGGTCAGCCCCGGGGTAAAGAGACCCAGTACTTC. As protein: CASSQGQPRGKETQYF.

The chain links TRBV7-2 to TRBJ1-1; D call uncertain. CDR3 length: 16 residues. V was cut by 1 base and J by 5 bases, with 17 bases left in between. Germline V gene sequence: CDR1 SGHTA, CDR2 FQGNSA. CDR3: CASSLVVGSLRTEAFF. The DNA for the CDR3 is TGTGCCAGCAGCTTAGTTGTTGGCTCCCTAAGGACTGAAGCTTTCTTT.

This clonotype was counted at least ten times. The chain has TRBV3-1 and TRBJ2-2; no clear D gene. CDR3 size: 14 residues. V was clipped by 1 base and J by 3 bases, with 6 bases between them. Germline loops: CDR1 LGHDT, CDR2 YNNKEL (reference sequence). CDR3 region: CASSQGSDTGELFF. CDR3 sequence (DNA): TGTGCCAGCAGCCAAGGATCGGACACCGGGGAGCTGTTTTTT.

This clonotype appeared a few times. This rearrangement joins TRBV6-6 to TRBJ1-6; no firm D call. CDR1 and CDR2 (germline): MNHNY, SVGAGI (reference sequence). Trimming cost V 6 bases and J 10 bases, with 13 bases left between them. This CDR3 contains 13 residues. CDR3 amino acids: CASRPQPGSPLHF. The CDR3 region has the DNA TGTGCCAGCAGACCACAGCCGGGATCACCCCTCCACTTT.